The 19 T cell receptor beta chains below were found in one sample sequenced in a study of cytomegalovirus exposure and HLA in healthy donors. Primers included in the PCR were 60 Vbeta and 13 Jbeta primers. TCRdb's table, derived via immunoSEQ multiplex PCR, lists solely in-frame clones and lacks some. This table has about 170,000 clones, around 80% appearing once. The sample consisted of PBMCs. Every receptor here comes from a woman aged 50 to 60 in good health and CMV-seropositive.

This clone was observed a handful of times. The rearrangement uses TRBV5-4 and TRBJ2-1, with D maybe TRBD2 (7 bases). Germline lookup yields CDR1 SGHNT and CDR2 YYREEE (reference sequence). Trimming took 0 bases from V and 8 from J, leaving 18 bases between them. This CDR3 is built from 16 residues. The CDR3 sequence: CASSLDGGGPRDEQFF. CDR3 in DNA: TGTGCCAGCAGCTTGGACGGCGGGGGCCCCAGGGATGAGCAGTTCTTC.

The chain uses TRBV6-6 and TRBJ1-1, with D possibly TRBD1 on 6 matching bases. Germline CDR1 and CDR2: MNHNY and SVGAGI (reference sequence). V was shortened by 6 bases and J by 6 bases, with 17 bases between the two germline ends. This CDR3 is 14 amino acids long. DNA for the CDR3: TGTGCCAGCAGGACCAAAGATCACAGGGCTGAAGCTTTCTTT. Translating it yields CASRTKDHRAEAFF.

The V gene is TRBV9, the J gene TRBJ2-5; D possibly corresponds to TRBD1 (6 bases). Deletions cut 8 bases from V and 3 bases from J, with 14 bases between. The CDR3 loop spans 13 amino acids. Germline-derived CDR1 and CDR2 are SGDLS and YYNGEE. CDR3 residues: CASAWAGEETQYF. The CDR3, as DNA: TGTGCCAGTGCCTGGGCAGGGGAAGAGACCCAGTACTTC.

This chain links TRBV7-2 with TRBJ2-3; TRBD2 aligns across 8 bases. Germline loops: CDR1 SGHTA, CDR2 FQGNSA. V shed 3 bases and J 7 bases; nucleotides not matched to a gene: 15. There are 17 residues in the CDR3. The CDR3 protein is CASSFRRGAGEVNTQYF. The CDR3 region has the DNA TGTGCCAGCAGCTTCCGTCGGGGAGCGGGGGAGGTAAATACGCAGTATTTT.

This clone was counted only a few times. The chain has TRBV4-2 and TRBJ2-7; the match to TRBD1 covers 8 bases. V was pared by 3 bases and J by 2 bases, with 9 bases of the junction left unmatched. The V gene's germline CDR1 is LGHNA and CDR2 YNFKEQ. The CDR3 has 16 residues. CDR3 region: CASSQGLGTGPYEQYF. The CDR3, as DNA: TGTGCCAGCAGCCAGGGGCTCGGGACAGGACCCTACGAGCAGTACTTC.

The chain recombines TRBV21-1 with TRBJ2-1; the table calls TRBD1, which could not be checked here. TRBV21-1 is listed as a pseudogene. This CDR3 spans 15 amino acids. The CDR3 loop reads CASSQNNQGNDEQFF. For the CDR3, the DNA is TGTGCCAGCAGCCAAAATAATCAGGGTAACGATGAGCAGTTCTTC.

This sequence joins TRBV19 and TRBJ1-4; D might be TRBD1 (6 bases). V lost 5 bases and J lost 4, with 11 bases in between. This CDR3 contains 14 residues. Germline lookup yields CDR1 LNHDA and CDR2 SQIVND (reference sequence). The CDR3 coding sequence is TGTGCCAGTAGTCCCGGGACACGTAATGAAAAACTGTTTTTT. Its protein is CASSPGTRNEKLFF.

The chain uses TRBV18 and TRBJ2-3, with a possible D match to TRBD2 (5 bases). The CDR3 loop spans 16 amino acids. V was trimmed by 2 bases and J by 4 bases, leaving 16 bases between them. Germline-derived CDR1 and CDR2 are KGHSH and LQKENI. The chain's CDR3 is CASSPIRRTGADTQYF. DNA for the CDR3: TGTGCCAGCTCACCAATTCGGCGAACCGGGGCAGATACGCAGTATTTT.

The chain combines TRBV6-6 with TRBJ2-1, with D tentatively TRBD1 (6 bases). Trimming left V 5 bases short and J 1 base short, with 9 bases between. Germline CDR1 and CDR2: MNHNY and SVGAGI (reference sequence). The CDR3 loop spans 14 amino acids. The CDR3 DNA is TGTGCCAGCAGTCGAGGGGGATCCTACAATGAGCAGTTCTTC. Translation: CASSRGGSYNEQFF.

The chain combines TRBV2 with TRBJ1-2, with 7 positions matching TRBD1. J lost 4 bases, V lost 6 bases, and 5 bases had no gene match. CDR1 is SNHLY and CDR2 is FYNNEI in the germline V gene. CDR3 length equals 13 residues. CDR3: CASSAGGAYGYTF. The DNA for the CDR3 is TGTGCCAGCAGCGCAGGGGGAGCCTATGGCTACACCTTC.

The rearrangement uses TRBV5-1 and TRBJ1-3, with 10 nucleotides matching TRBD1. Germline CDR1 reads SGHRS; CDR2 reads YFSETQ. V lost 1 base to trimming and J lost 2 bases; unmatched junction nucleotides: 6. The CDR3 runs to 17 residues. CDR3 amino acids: CASSLFVGQGAGNTIYF. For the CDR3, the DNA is TGCGCCAGCAGCTTGTTTGTTGGACAGGGGGCTGGAAACACCATATATTTT.

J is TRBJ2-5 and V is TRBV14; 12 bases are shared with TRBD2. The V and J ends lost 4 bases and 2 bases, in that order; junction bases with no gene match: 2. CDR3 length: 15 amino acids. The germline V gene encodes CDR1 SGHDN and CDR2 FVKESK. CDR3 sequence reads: CASSLLAGGQETQYF. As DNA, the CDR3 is TGTGCCAGCAGCCTACTAGCGGGGGGACAAGAGACCCAGTACTTC. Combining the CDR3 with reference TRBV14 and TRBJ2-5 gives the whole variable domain EAGVTQFPSHSVIEKGQTVTLRCDPISGHDNLYWYRRVMGKEIKFLLHFVKESKQDESGMPNNRFLAERTGGTYSTLKVQPAELEDSGVYFCASSLLAGGQETQYFGPGTRLLVL.

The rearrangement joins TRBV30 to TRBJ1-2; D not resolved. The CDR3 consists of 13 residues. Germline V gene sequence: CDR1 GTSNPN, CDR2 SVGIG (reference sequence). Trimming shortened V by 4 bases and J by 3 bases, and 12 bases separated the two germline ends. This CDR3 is CAWTINRDYGYTF. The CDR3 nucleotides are TGTGCCTGGACGATTAACCGGGACTATGGCTACACCTTC. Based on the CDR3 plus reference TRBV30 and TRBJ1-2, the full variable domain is SQTIHQWPATLVQPVGSPLSLECTVEGTSNPNLYWYRQAAGRGLQLLFYSVGIGQISSEVPQNLSASRPQDRQFILSSKKLLLSDSGFYLCAWTINRDYGYTFGSGTRLTVV.

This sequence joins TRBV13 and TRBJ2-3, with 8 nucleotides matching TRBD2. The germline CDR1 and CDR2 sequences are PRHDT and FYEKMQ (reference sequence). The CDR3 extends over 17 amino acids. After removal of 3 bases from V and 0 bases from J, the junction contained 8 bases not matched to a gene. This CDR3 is CASSLSGGGGSTDTQYF. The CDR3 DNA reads TGTGCCAGCAGCTTGAGTGGGGGCGGGGGGAGCACAGATACGCAGTATTTT.

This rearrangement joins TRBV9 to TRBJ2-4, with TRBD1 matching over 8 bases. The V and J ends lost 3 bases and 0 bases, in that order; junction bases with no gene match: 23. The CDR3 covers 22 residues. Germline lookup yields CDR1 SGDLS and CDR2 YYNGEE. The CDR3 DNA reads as TGTGCCAGCAGCGCCTATGTTGGGGGGACAGGCCTTACAAGGGTAGCCAAAAACATTCAGTACTTC. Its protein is CASSAYVGGTGLTRVAKNIQYF.

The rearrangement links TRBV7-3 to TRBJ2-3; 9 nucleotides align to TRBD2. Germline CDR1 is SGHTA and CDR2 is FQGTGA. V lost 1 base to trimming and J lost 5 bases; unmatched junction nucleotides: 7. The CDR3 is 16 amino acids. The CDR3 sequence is CASSLKSGGFIDTQYF. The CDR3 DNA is TGTGCCAGCAGCTTAAAAAGCGGGGGGTTCATAGATACGCAGTATTTT.

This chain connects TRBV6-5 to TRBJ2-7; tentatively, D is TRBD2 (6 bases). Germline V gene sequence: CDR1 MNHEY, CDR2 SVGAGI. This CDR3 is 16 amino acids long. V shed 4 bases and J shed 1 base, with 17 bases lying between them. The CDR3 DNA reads TGTGCCAGCAGTTTCCCCGGGAGCCGAGGGTCCTACGAGCAGTACTTC. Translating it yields CASSFPGSRGSYEQYF.

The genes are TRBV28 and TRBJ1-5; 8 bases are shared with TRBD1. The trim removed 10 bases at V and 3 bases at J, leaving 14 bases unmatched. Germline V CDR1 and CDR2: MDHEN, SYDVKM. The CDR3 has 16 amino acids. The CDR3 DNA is TGTGCCACAGCCCCGGAGCAGGGGGCGATCAATCAGCCCCAGCATTTT. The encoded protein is CATAPEQGAINQPQHF.

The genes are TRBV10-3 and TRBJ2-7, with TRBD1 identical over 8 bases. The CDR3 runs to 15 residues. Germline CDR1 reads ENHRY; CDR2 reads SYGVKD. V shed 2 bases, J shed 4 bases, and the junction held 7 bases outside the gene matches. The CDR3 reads CAISEPGRGQYEQYF. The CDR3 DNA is TGTGCCATCAGTGAGCCCGGCAGGGGGCAGTACGAGCAGTACTTC.